The text below deals with one TCR beta chain. The antigen remains undetermined. Read sequence stops 3 residues before the CDR3 end, and the germline J gene provides the missing end. Each participant carried one incident cervical HPV16 infection only. The data derive from a study of T cells in women clearing cervical HPV infection. Study-level findings and limits: CIN3+ cases had significantly higher TCR richness than controls; evenness did not differ.

Only in-frame clones appear in the TCRdb table, and some are missing; sequencing was by immunoSEQ multiplex PCR. Its clone listing holds fewer than 30,000 clones. Germline assignment: CDR1 SGHVS and CDR2 FQNEAQ. The CDR3 runs to 14 residues. The specimen sequenced was blood buffy coat. This chain joins TRBV7-8 and TRBJ2-3, with D maybe TRBD2 (7 bases). The receptor's source is a woman aged 18-69 years with a cervical HPV16 infection that either progressed to CIN3+ or cleared (not recorded which). The sequenced CDR3 bases are TGTGCCAGCACCCTCCGGGGGGCCGGTCAGCCG. Its protein product is CASTLRGAGQP. The entire CDR3 protein reads CASTLRGAGQPQYF.